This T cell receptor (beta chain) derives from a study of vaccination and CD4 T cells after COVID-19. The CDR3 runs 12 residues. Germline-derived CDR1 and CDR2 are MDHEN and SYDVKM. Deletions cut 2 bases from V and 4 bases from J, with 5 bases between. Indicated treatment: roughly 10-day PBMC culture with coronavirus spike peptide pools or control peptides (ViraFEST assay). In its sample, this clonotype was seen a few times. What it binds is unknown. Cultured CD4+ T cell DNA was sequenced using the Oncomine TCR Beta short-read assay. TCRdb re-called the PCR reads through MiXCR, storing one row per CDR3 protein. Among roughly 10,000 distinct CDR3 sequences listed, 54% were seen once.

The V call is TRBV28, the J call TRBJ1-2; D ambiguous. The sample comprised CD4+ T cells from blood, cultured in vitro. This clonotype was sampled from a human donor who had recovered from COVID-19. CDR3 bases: TGTGCCAGCAGTTTAGGGCCCTATGGCTACACCTTC. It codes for CASSLGPYGYTF.